The next 9 T cell receptor beta chains were all read from a single sample in a study of human T cells and chemical hapten exposure. From the RACE reads, TCRdb called clonotypes with MiXCR, one entry per CDR3 protein. This sample has approximately 400,000 distinct CDR3 sequences, with roughly 5% found just once. Noted time point: pre-sensitization, week 0. Stated treatment: therapeutic diphenylcyclopropenone sensitization with weekly scalp DPC. Sequenced material: whole blood, taken in connection with sensitization to the hapten diphenylcyclopropenone (DPC). These receptors all come from a woman between 50 and 59 years old with alopecia areata. Some clones in this sample may be carry-over from other donors' samples.

The chain has TRBV4-1 and TRBJ1-1; D unclear. Germline V gives CDR1 MGHRA, CDR2 YSYEKL. V gave up 3 bases and J gave up 6 bases, with 5 bases separating them. This CDR3 has 11 amino acids. This chain's CDR3 is CASSQASEAFF. In nucleotides, the CDR3 is TGCGCCAGCAGCCAGGCCTCTGAAGCTTTCTTT.

V gene TRBV7-2 combines with J gene TRBJ2-2, with D possibly TRBD2 on 6 matching bases. CDR1 is SGHTA, CDR2 FQGNSA, per germline. The CDR3 has 15 residues. V was clipped by 1 base and J by 6 bases, with 12 bases between them. The CDR3 reads CASSLDGLISGELFF. The CDR3 nucleotides are TGTGCCAGCAGCTTAGACGGACTAATCTCCGGGGAGCTGTTTTTT.

This clonotype was counted a few times. The gene calls are TRBV20-1 and TRBJ2-7; 7 bases map to TRBD1. The CDR3 runs 12 residues. From germline, CDR1 is DFQATT and CDR2 SNEGSKA (reference sequence). With 6 bases clipped from V and 2 bases from J, the junction kept 4 bases outside the gene matches. CDR3 sequence reads: CSAGQGAYEQYF. The DNA of the CDR3 is TGCAGTGCAGGGCAGGGGGCCTACGAGCAGTACTTC.

This clonotype was counted at least ten times. The chain carries TRBV12-5 and TRBJ2-3; TRBD2 aligns across 9 bases. In germline, CDR1 is LGHNT, CDR2 FRNRAP. Losses at the gene ends were 6 bases for V and 7 bases for J; bases not matched to a gene: 8. The CDR3 runs 14 residues. The CDR3 loop reads CASGPGTSSHTQYF. CDR3 nucleotide sequence: TGTGCTAGTGGACCTGGGACTAGCTCTCATACGCAGTATTTT.

Ten or more counts support this clonotype. The chain has TRBV21-1 and TRBJ2-7; the D call in the table, TRBD1, was not verified against the DNA. TRBV21-1 counts as a pseudogene. This CDR3 is built from 21 residues. As DNA, the CDR3 is TGTGCCAGCAGCCCCGGGACAGGGGGCGGCGAACGGGACTGGGGTTCGGGGGAGCAGTACTTC. Translated, it gives CASSPGTGGGERDWGSGEQYF.

The chain employs TRBV9 and TRBJ1-6; D unclear. Deletions cut 4 bases from V and 8 bases from J, with 10 bases between. CDR3 size: 13 residues. Germline CDR1 SGDLS, CDR2 YYNGEE. The CDR3 spells CASSRQVHSPLHF. Here the CDR3 DNA reads TGTGCCAGCAGCCGTCAAGTACATTCACCCCTCCACTTT.

This clonotype was counted ten times or more. This CDR3 is CASSQRGNEQFF. Here the CDR3 DNA reads TGTGCCAGCAGCCAACGCGGGAATGAGCAGTTCTTC. The J gene is TRBJ2-1, the V gene TRBV13, with D possibly TRBD2 on 5 matching bases. CDR1 and CDR2 (germline): PRHDT, FYEKMQ (reference sequence). The CDR3 has 12 amino acids. V lost 5 bases and J lost 7, with 9 bases in between.

In this sample, this clonotype turned up many times. The chain combines TRBV12-3 or TRBV12-4 with TRBJ1-5; no firm D call. The CDR3 is 15 amino acids. The ends were cut back, 3 bases at V and 6 bases at J, with 15 bases in the middle. The CDR3 DNA reads as TGTGCCAGCAGTTTCCGAGGAACCACAAGTCAGCCCCAGCATTTT. It is translated as CASSFRGTTSQPQHF.

At least ten counts were recorded for this clonotype. The V call is TRBV20-1, the J call TRBJ2-3; tentative D call: TRBD2 (6 bases). Germline V gene sequence: CDR1 DFQATT, CDR2 SNEGSKA (reference sequence). The V end lost 6 bases, the J end lost 7 bases, and 11 bases lay between the germline ends. The CDR3 loop spans 11 amino acids. This chain's CDR3 is CSARTTNTQYF. CDR3 nucleotides: TGCAGTGCAAGGACTACGAATACGCAGTATTTT.